These T cell receptor beta chains were read from a single sample in a study of blood T cell repertoires in COVID-19. TCRdb's copy holds only in-frame clones and misses some; the assay was immunoSEQ multiplex PCR. The data show approximately 88,000 clones, about three quarters seen once. The sample was peripheral blood. These receptors were taken from a man aged 45-65 years who had recovered from COVID-19. Each CDR3 is given with its conserved first and last residue. A D gene is named only where the DNA matches it firmly. Some rows mark clone size as missing; the rest say once, few, many or name a class of expanded clone.

d_call	clone_size	v_call	j_call	cdr3_nt	cdr3_aa
NA	NA	TRBV9	TRBJ1-3	TGTGCCAGCAGCCTATCTCAACAGGGAAACACCATATATTTT	CASSLSQQGNTIYF
NA	NA	TRBV5-6	TRBJ2-7	TGTGCCAGCAGCATAGGGTGGACATCGATTTCCTACGAGCAGTACTTC	CASSIGWTSISYEQYF
TRBD1	NA	TRBV7-2	TRBJ2-1	TGTGCCAGCACCCTACATCTTCCTCCACCTCAGGGGGCGTATGAGCAGTTCTTC	CASTLHLPPPQGAYEQFF
NA	NA	TRBV4-2	TRBJ2-4	TGTGCCAGCAGCCAAGATGATAGACAGGCCAAAAACATTCAGTACTTC	CASSQDDRQAKNIQYF
NA	NA	TRBV7-9	TRBJ2-5	TGTGCCAGCACCCAAAGGAGAAGTCAAGAGACCCAGTACTTC	CASTQRRSQETQYF
TRBD2	once	TRBV24-1	TRBJ2-7	TGTGCCACCAGTGATGCCCTTAGCGGGAGGGAGTACTTC	CATSDALSGREYF
NA	NA	TRBV3-1/TRBV3-2	TRBJ2-7	TGTGCCAGCAGCCAGGGGGGATTGAGGCGCGAGCAGTACTTC	CASSQGGLRREQYF
TRBD2	NA	TRBV7-2	TRBJ2-1	TGTGCCAGCAGAGCTAGCGGGGGGGCAAATGAGCAGTTCTTC	CASRASGGANEQFF
NA	NA	TRBV5-1	TRBJ2-1	TGCGCCAGCAGCTTTGGCGGAAGCTCCTACAATGAGCAGTTCTTC	CASSFGGSSYNEQFF
NA	few	TRBV18	TRBJ2-2	TGTGCCAGCTCACCCGATTCCAGAGGCGGGGAGCTGTTTTTT	CASSPDSRGGELFF
NA	NA	TRBV24-1	TRBJ2-7	TGTGCCACCAGTGAGGCAGGGGACTACGAGCAGTACTTC	CATSEAGDYEQYF
NA	NA	TRBV19	TRBJ2-7	TGTGCCAGTAGTATGACGGGGGACCCAACCTACGAGCAGTACTTC	CASSMTGDPTYEQYF
TRBD2	NA	TRBV28	TRBJ2-4	TGTGCCAGCAGTTTATCCCCACTAGCGGGAGACCCCCCAAAGTACATTCAGTACTTC	CASSLSPLAGDPPKYIQYF
TRBD1	NA	TRBV9	TRBJ1-1	TGTGCCAGCAGCGCTAGTCCCGGGACAGTGAACACTGAAGCTTTCTTT	CASSASPGTVNTEAFF
NA	NA	TRBV6-5	TRBJ1-1	TGTGCCAGCAGTTACTCGGCCAGGGTGAACACTGAAGCTTTCTTT	CASSYSARVNTEAFF
NA	NA	TRBV6-1	TRBJ1-2	TGTGCCAGCAGTGAAGCCCGGACACCCTTATATGGCTACACCTTC	CASSEARTPLYGYTF
TRBD2	NA	TRBV9	TRBJ2-3	TGTGCCAGCAGCGTTGGGACTAGCGGGGGCACAGATACGCAGTATTTT	CASSVGTSGGTDTQYF
NA	NA	TRBV7-9	TRBJ2-7	TGTGCCAGCAGCTTGACAGGGAGGTTGGGGGAGCAGTACTTC	CASSLTGRLGEQYF
TRBD1	once	TRBV6-5	TRBJ1-4	TGTGCCAGCAGAAACGACAGGGGTGGAGGAGAAAAACTGTTTTTT	CASRNDRGGGEKLFF
NA	NA	TRBV2	TRBJ1-2	TGTGCCAGCAGTGAAATGGCCTGGAGTGGCTATGGCTACACCTTC	CASSEMAWSGYGYTF
TRBD1	many	TRBV6-2/TRBV6-3	TRBJ2-7	TGTGCCAGCAGTTCGCCCGCGAGGGGGCGAGCCTACGAGCAGTACTTC	CASSSPARGRAYEQYF
TRBD1	NA	TRBV7-9	TRBJ2-7	TGTGCCAGCACTACCGACAGGGGCTCCTACGAGCAGTACTTC	CASTTDRGSYEQYF
NA	NA	TRBV5-1	TRBJ2-3	TGCGCCAGCAGCTTGGTTGGACTGTCCACAGATACGCAGTATTTT	CASSLVGLSTDTQYF
TRBD2	once	TRBV18	TRBJ2-1	TGTGCCAGCTCACACTACATGACTAGCGCCCACAATGAGCAGTTCTTC	CASSHYMTSAHNEQFF
NA	few	TRBV30	TRBJ2-5	TGTGCCTGTCGGCAGGGGGAGACCCAGTACTTC	CACRQGETQYF
TRBD1	NA	TRBV6-2/TRBV6-3	TRBJ1-1	TGTGCCAGCAGTTACGCCCGAGGGACAGCCAGTGAAGCTTTCTTT	CASSYARGTASEAFF
NA	NA	TRBV4-2	TRBJ2-3	TGTGCCAGCAGCCAAGAGTCTGATACGCAGTATTTT	CASSQESDTQYF
TRBD1	NA	TRBV7-2	TRBJ1-3	TGTGCCAGCAGCTTTGGGACAGGGGTTGGAAACACCATATATTTT	CASSFGTGVGNTIYF
NA	NA	TRBV7-9	TRBJ1-2	TGTGCCATAAGAAACTCTGATGGCTACACCTTC	CAIRNSDGYTF
NA	many	TRBV4-1	TRBJ2-1	TGCGCCAGCAGCCAAGTAGGAGGCGTAGGCAATGAGCAGTTCTTC	CASSQVGGVGNEQFF
TRBD1	NA	TRBV6-6	TRBJ2-5	TGTGCCAGCAGAGTACAGGGGGATAAAGAGACCCAGTACTTC	CASRVQGDKETQYF